Shown below are 14 T cell receptor beta chains from a single sample sequenced in a study of T-cell reconstitution after alpha-beta-depleted transplantation in children. Unique molecular identifiers were used to barcode this TCRbeta library. TCRdb itself ran the PCR reads through MiXCR, one entry per CDR3 protein. The sample lists about 98,000 distinct CDR3 sequences; around a quarter were seen once. The sequenced sample was PBMCs, obtained before TCRalphabeta/CD19-depleted stem cell transplant. The origin of the receptors is a boy under 10 years old with acute lymphoblastic leukemia, due to receive a stem cell transplant.

The genes are TRBV7-3 and TRBJ1-1, with 7 bases aligning to TRBD1. Per germline, CDR1 SGHTA and CDR2 FQGTGA. The V segment lost 5 bases and the J segment 4 bases; nucleotides outside the gene matches: 4. This CDR3 comprises 13 residues. The CDR3 nucleotides are TGTGCCAGCAGCCGGGACAGACTCACTGAAGCTTTCTTT. As protein: CASSRDRLTEAFF.

This clonotype was observed a few times. CDR3 sequence: CASSHTMASYNEQFF. As DNA, the CDR3 is TGCGCCAGCAGCCACACAATGGCCTCCTACAATGAGCAGTTCTTC. This sequence joins TRBV5-1 and TRBJ2-1, with D uncertain. The CDR3 has 15 residues. V lost 4 bases, J lost 0 bases, and 11 bases lay in between. Germline CDR1 SGHRS, CDR2 YFSETQ.

The chain couples TRBV29-1 to TRBJ2-3; 7 nucleotides align to TRBD2. J lost 6 bases, V lost 7 bases, and 22 bases had no gene match. The CDR3 totals 17 residues. Germline V gene lookup returns CDR1 SQVTM and CDR2 ANQGSEA. CDR3 loop: CSAAFNQLAEGLDTQYF. In DNA, the CDR3 is TGCAGCGCTGCCTTCAACCAGCTAGCGGAGGGCCTCGATACGCAGTATTTT.

The J gene is TRBJ2-7, the V gene TRBV5-1, with 8 positions matching TRBD2. Germline V CDR1 and CDR2: SGHRS, YFSETQ. The CDR3 length is 15 residues. V shed 4 bases and J 0 bases; nucleotides not matched to a gene: 6. The CDR3 reads CASSEGLGLSYEQYF. The DNA for the CDR3 is TGCGCCAGCAGCGAGGGACTAGGTCTCTCCTACGAGCAGTACTTC.

This clonotype turned up a few times. The chain joins TRBV20-1 to TRBJ1-5; 8 nucleotides line up with TRBD1. CDR3 length equals 18 residues. V was pared by 3 bases and J by 6 bases, with 19 bases of the junction left unmatched. Germline CDR1 DFQATT, CDR2 SNEGSKA (reference sequence). The CDR3 DNA is TGCAGTGCTAGTGACGGGACAGGTCTTCGGGGGTTACGTCAGCCCCAGCATTTT. Protein product: CSASDGTGLRGLRQPQHF.

The V call is TRBV27, the J call TRBJ2-2; D perhaps matches TRBD1 (5 bases). Germline CDR1 and CDR2: MNHEY and SMNVEV (reference sequence). V shed 6 bases and J shed 5 bases, with 16 bases lying between them. CDR3 size: 15 residues. CDR3 sequence (DNA): TGTGCCAGCAGCCGGCGGAAGGGGCAAACCGGGGAGCTGTTTTTT. It yields the protein CASSRRKGQTGELFF.

This rearrangement joins TRBV19 to TRBJ2-6; D gene ambiguous. V was shortened by 0 bases and J by 0 bases, with 0 bases between the two germline ends. This CDR3 has 14 residues. The germline gives CDR1 LNHDA, CDR2 SQIVND (reference sequence). The CDR3 loop is CASSIDSGANVLTF. CDR3 nucleotides: TGTGCCAGTAGTATAGACTCTGGGGCCAACGTCCTGACTTTC.

The table lists this clonotype with a few counts. This chain connects TRBV7-2 to TRBJ1-5; the D is unclear. The CDR3 covers 15 residues. CDR1 SGHTA and CDR2 FQGNSA come from the germline V gene. V was clipped by 5 bases and J by 5 bases, with 16 bases between them. CDR3 amino acids: CASSLEVLADQPQHF. The CDR3, as DNA: TGTGCCAGCAGCCTGGAGGTCCTAGCGGATCAGCCCCAGCATTTT. Combining the CDR3 with reference TRBV7-2 and TRBJ1-5 gives the whole variable domain GAGVSQSPSNKVTEKGKDVELRCDPISGHTALYWYRQSLGQGLEFLIYFQGNSAPDKSGLPSDRFSAERTGGSVSTLTIQRTQQEDSAVYLCASSLEVLADQPQHFGDGTRLSIL.

The rearrangement joins TRBV28 to TRBJ1-4; possibly TRBD1 for D (5 bases). The V and J ends lost 2 bases and 3 bases respectively, with 7 bases between them. This CDR3 is 14 amino acids long. Germline CDR1 is MDHEN and CDR2 is SYDVKM. Written as DNA, the CDR3 is TGTGCCAGCAGTTTACAGGGCTCTAATGAAAAACTGTTTTTT. Amino acids: CASSLQGSNEKLFF.

The chain joins TRBV24-1 to TRBJ2-1; the D gene is possibly TRBD1 (6 bases). This CDR3 comprises 15 residues. In germline, CDR1 is KGHDR, CDR2 SFDVKD. V lost 8 bases to trimming and J lost 4 bases, with 17 bases between them. The CDR3 DNA reads TGTGCCACCATGTCCGGGACAAGTGTGTACAATGAGCAGTTCTTC. Its translation: CATMSGTSVYNEQFF.

The chain employs TRBV5-1 and TRBJ2-5; 11 nucleotides agree with TRBD2. The germline V gene has CDR1 SGHRS and CDR2 YFSETQ. CDR3 size: 16 residues. V was pared by 7 bases and J by 9 bases, with 17 bases of the junction left unmatched. CDR3 protein: CASHSGTSGGPEAQYF. CDR3 nucleotide sequence: TGCGCCAGCCATTCCGGGACTAGCGGAGGGCCCGAGGCCCAGTACTTC.

This clonotype was observed a handful of times. This chain joins TRBV3-1 and TRBJ1-3, with D unclear. CDR1 and CDR2 (germline): LGHDT, YNNKEL (reference sequence). Trimming stripped 1 base from V and 4 bases from J, with 2 bases between. The CDR3 runs to 12 residues. The CDR3 nucleotides are TGTGCCAGCAGCCAAGCCGGAAACACCATATATTTT. Translating it yields CASSQAGNTIYF.

With respect to this clonotype: With a much larger clone just one base away, this may be a read error. This chain uses TRBV7-2 with TRBJ2-7; weak D call: TRBD2 (5 bases). CDR3 length: 14 residues. Per germline, CDR1 SGHTA and CDR2 FQGNSA. The CDR3 sequence is CASSLESGTYDQYF. In nucleotides, the CDR3 is TGTGCCAGCAGCTTAGAGAGCGGCACCTACGATCAGTACTTC.

This clonotype has a handful of counts. This chain links TRBV29-1 with TRBJ1-2, with unresolved D. Per germline, CDR1 SQVTM and CDR2 ANQGSEA. The CDR3 covers 13 residues. Trimming shortened V by 1 base and J by 3 bases, and 9 bases separated the two germline ends. The DNA for the CDR3 is TGCAGCGTTGAAGTGGCTGGATACTATGGCTACACCTTC. It yields the protein CSVEVAGYYGYTF. Drawing the rest from reference TRBV29-1 and TRBJ1-2, the complete variable domain is SAVISQKPSRDICQRGTSLTIQCQVDSQVTMMFWYRQQPGQSLTLIATANQGSEATYESGFVIDKFPISRPNLTFSTLTVSNMSPEDSSIYLCSVEVAGYYGYTFGSGTRLTVV.